This TCR beta chain was documented in a study of cytomegalovirus exposure and HLA in healthy donors. Study conclusions and caveats: In a later analysis, TCR beta V- and J-gene trimming showed a link to a missense DCLRE1C variant. Highest at DRB1 and lowest at HLA-C, TCR association rates differed among HLA loci in a later analysis.

The ends were cut back, 5 bases at V and 4 bases at J, with 12 bases in the middle. Germline assignment: CDR1 MNHEY and CDR2 SMNVEV (reference sequence). This CDR3 is built from 13 residues. The PCR made use of 60 Vbeta and 13 Jbeta primers. Repertoires were generated with immunoSEQ multiplex PCR, while TCRdb's copy carries only in-frame clones and drops some. This table has approximately 140,000 clones, nearly 85% appearing once. Each of the donors was a healthy bone marrow donor. Notes on this clone: Its antigen remains unknown.

The clonotype originates from a boy aged 5-17 years in good health and CMV-seronegative. Sequenced sample: PBMCs. The chain employs TRBV27 and TRBJ2-7; a possible D gene is TRBD2 (6 bases). The chain's CDR3 is CASSPGDLYEQYF. The CDR3 bases are TGTGCCAGCAGTCCGGGGGACTTATACGAGCAGTACTTC.